This TCR beta chain comes out of a study of cytomegalovirus exposure and HLA in healthy donors. Study observations and caveats: An analysis was carried out at a later point. It showed that HLA-associated TCR beta chains were more clonally expanded than equally common non-associated chains.

The primer mix had 60 Vbeta and 13 Jbeta primers. TCRdb's copy holds only in-frame clones and misses some; the assay was immunoSEQ multiplex PCR. The top ten clones hold about 6.9% of a sample with 120,000 to 150,000 clones, almost 80% of them seen once. The ends lost 0 bases at V and 5 bases at J; junction bases unmatched: 19. This CDR3 region has 20 residues. Per the germline V gene, CDR1 is LGHNA and CDR2 is YNFKEQ. A remark on this clone: The antigen remains undetermined.

Source material: PBMCs. This TCR came from a woman aged 40 to 50 in good health and CMV-seropositive. The rearrangement links TRBV4-2 to TRBJ2-3, with 8 bases that match TRBD2. CDR3: CASSQEIIRGGLYSRDTQYF. The CDR3 DNA sequence: TGTGCCAGCAGCCAAGAGATTATACGGGGGGGCCTGTATAGTAGAGATACGCAGTATTTT.